This TCR beta chain was captured in a study of blood T cell repertoires in COVID-19. The V end lost 0 bases, the J end lost 12 bases, and 9 bases lay between the germline ends. Germline CDR1 is MNHEY and CDR2 is SVGAGI. The CDR3 covers 12 residues. Sequencing used immunoSEQ multiplex PCR; TCRdb keeps in-frame clones, though not all of them. Of fewer than 450,000 clones listed, roughly 91% are singletons. The sequence derives from a man younger than 35 who had recovered from COVID-19. The specimen sequenced was PBMCs or T cells enriched from blood (not recorded which). The chain recombines TRBV6-5 with TRBJ2-1; a possible D gene is TRBD1 (5 bases). The CDR3 reads CASSYSQAWQFF. The CDR3 region has the DNA TGTGCCAGCAGTTACTCACAGGCGTGGCAGTTCTTC.